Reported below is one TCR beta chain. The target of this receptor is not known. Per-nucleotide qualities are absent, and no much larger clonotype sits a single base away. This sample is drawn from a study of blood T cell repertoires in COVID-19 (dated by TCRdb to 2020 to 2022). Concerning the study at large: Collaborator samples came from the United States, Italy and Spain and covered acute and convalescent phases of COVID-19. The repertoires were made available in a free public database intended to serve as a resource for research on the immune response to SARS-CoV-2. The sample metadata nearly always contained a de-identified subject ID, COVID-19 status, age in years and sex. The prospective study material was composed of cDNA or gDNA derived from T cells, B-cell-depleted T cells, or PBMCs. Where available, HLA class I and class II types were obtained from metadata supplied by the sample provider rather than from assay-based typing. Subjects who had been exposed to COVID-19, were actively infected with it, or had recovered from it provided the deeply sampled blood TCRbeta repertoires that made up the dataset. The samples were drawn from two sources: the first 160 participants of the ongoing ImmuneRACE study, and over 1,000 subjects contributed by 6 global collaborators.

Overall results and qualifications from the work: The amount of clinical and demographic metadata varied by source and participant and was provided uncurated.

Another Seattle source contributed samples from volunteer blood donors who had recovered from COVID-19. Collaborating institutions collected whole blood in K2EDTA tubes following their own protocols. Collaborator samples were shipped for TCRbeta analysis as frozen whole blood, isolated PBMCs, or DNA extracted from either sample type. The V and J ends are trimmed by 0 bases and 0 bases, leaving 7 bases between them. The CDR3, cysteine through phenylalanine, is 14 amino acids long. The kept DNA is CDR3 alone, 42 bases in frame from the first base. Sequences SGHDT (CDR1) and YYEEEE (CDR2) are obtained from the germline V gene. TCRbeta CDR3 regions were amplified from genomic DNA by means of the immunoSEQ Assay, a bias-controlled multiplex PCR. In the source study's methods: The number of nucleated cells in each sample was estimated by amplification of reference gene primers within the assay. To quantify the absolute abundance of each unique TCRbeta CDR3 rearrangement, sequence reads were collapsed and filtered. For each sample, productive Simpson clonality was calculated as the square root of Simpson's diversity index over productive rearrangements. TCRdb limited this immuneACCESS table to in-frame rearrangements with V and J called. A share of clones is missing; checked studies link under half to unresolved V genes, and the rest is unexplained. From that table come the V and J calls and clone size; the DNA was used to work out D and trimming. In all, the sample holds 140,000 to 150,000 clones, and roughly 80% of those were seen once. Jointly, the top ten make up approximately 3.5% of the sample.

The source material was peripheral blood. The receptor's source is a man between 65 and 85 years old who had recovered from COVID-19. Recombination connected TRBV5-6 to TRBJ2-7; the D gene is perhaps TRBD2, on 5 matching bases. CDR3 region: CASSLVASSYEQYF. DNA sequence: TGTGCCAGCAGCTTGGTAGCGAGCTCCTACGAGCAGTACTTC.